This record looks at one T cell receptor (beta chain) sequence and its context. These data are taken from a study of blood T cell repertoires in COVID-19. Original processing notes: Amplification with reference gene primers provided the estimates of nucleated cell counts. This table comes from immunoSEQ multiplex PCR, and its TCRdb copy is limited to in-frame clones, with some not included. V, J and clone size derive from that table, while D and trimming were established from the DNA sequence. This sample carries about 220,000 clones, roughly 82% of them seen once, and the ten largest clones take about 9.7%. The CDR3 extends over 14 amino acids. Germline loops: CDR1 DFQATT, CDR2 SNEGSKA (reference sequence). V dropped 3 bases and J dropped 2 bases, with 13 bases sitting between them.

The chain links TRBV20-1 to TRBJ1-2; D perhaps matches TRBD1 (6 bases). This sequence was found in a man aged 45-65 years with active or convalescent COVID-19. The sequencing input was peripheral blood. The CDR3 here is CSASSDRINYGYTF. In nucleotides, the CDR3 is TGCAGTGCTAGTTCGGACAGAATAAACTATGGCTACACCTTC.